This T cell receptor (beta chain) was observed in a study of spatial heterogeneity in lung cancer. Points from the study as a whole: Counts that tracked tumor mutation counts were those of expanded intratumoral alpha and beta TCRs.

Germline CDR1 is LGHNA and CDR2 is YNFKEQ. Trimming at V came to 5 bases and at J to 6 bases, leaving 15 bases not matched to a gene. The CDR3 length is 17 residues. Each CDR3 protein is one row after TCRdb ran MiXCR on the 5' RACE reads. Altogether fewer than 20,000 distinct CDR3 sequences are present, approximately 6.5% being singletons, with the ten largest covering around a fifth. Stated time point: sample taken at primary tumor resection. Patients with untreated early-stage non-small cell lung cancer, numbering approximately 70, were the donors. In its sample, this clonotype was seen many times. Antigen specificity is unknown. A library made for alpha chains picked up this beta chain off target, so its size means little.

The specimen was lung tumor tissue, collected at surgery. The sequence came from a female donor with early-stage non-small cell lung cancer. The genes are TRBV4-2 and TRBJ2-1, with 8 bases matching TRBD1. The CDR3 protein is CASSYTQGTGTGNEQFF. The CDR3 DNA sequence: TGTGCCAGCAGCTACACTCAGGGGACAGGAACCGGCAATGAGCAGTTCTTC.